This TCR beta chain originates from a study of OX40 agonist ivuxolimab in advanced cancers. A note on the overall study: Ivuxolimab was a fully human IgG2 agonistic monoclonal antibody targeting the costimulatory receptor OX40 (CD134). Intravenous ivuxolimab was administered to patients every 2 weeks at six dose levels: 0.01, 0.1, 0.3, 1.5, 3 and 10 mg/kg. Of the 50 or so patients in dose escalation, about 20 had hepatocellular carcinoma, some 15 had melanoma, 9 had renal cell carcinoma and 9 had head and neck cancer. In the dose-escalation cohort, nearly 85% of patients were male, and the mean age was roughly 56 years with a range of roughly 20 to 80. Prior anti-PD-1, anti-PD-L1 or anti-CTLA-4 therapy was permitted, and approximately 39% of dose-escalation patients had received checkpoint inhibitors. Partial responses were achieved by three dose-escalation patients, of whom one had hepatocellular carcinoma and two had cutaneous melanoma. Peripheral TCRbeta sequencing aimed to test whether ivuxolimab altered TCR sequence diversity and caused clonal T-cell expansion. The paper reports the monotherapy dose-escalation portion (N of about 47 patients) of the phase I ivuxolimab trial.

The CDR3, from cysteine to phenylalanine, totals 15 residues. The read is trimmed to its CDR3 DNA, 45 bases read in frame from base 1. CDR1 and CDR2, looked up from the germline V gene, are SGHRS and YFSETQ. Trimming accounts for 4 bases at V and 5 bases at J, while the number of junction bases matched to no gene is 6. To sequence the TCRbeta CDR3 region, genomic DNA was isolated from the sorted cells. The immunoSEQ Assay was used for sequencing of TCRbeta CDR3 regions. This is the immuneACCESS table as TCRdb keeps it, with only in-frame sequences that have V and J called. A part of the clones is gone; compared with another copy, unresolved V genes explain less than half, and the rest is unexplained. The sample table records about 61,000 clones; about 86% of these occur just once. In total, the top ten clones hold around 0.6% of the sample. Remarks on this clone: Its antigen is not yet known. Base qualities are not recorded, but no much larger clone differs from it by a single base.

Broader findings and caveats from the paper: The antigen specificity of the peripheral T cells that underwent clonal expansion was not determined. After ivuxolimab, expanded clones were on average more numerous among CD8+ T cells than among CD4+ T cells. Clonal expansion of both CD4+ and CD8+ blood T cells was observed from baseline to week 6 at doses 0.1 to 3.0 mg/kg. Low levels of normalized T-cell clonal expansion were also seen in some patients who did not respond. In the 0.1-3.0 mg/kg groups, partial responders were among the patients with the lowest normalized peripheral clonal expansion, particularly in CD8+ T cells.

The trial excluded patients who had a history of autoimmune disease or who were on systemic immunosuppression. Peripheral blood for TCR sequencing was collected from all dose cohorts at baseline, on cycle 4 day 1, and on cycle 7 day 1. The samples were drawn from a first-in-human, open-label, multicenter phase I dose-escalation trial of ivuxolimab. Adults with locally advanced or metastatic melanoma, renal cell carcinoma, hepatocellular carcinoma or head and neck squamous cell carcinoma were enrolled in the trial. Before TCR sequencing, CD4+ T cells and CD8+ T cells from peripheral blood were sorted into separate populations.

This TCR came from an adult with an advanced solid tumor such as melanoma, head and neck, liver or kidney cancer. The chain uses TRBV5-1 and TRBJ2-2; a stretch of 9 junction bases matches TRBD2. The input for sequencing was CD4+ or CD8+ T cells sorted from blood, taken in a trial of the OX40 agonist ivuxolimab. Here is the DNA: TGCGCCAGCAGCCCTAGCGGGATCGGGACCGGGGAGCTGTTTTTT. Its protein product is CASSPSGIGTGELFF. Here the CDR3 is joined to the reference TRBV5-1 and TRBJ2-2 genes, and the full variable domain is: KAGVTQTPRYLIKTRGQQVTLSCSPISGHRSVSWYQQTPGQGLQFLFEYFSETQRNKGNFPGRFSGRQFSNSRSEMNVSTLELGDSALYLCASSPSGIGTGELFFGEGSRLTVL.